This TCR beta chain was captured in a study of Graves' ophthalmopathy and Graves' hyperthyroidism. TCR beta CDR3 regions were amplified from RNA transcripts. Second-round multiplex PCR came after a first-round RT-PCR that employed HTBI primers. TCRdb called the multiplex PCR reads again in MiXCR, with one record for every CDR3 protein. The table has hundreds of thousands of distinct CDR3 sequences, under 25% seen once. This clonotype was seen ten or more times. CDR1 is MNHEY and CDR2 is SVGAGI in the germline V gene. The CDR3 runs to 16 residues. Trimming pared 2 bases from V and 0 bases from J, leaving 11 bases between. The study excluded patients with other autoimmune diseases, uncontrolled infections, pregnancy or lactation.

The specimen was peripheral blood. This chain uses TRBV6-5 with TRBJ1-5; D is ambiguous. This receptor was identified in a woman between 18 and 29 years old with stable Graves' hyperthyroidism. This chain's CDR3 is CASSYVRPGSNQPQHF. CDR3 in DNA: TGTGCCAGCAGTTACGTCAGGCCGGGTAGCAATCAGCCCCAGCATTTT.